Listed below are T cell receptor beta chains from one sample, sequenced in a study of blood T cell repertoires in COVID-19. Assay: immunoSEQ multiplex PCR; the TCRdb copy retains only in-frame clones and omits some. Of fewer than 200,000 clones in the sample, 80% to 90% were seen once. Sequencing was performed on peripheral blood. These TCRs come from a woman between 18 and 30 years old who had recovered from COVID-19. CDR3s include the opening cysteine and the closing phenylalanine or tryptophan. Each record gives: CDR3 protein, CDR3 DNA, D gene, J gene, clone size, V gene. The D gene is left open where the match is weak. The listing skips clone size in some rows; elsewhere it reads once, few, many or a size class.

cdr3_aa: CASSPGLIGGNEQFF
cdr3_nt: TGTGCCAGCTCACCGGGTTTGATTGGGGGGAATGAGCAGTTCTTC
d_call: -
j_call: TRBJ2-1
clone_size: -
v_call: TRBV18

cdr3_aa: CASSLGPHRITGELFF
cdr3_nt: TGTGCCAGCAGCTTAGGGCCTCACAGGATCACCGGGGAGCTGTTTTTT
d_call: -
j_call: TRBJ2-2
clone_size: -
v_call: TRBV7-2

cdr3_aa: CASSLTSGRPNYNEQFF
cdr3_nt: TGTGCCAGCAGTTTAACTAGCGGGAGGCCTAACTACAATGAGCAGTTCTTC
d_call: TRBD2
j_call: TRBJ2-1
clone_size: -
v_call: TRBV27

cdr3_aa: CASSAREQGGYTF
cdr3_nt: TGTGCCAGCAGCGCCCGGGAGCAAGGGGGCTACACCTTC
d_call: -
j_call: TRBJ1-2
clone_size: once
v_call: TRBV9

cdr3_aa: CASSQVGESNYGYTF
cdr3_nt: TGCGCCAGCAGCCAAGTCGGGGAATCTAACTATGGCTACACCTTC
d_call: -
j_call: TRBJ1-2
clone_size: few
v_call: TRBV4-1

cdr3_aa: CASRQAARLLYGYTF
cdr3_nt: TGTGCCAGCAGACAAGCGGCTCGACTGCTCTATGGCTACACCTTC
d_call: -
j_call: TRBJ1-2
clone_size: once
v_call: TRBV7-2

cdr3_aa: CASLNRVDIQYF
cdr3_nt: TGTGCCAGCTTAAACAGGGTGGACATTCAGTACTTC
d_call: -
j_call: TRBJ2-4
clone_size: -
v_call: TRBV6-5

cdr3_aa: CASSRTANTEAFF
cdr3_nt: TGTGCCAGCAGCCGGACAGCGAACACTGAAGCTTTCTTT
d_call: -
j_call: TRBJ1-1
clone_size: -
v_call: TRBV12-3/TRBV12-4

cdr3_aa: CASSQDRGEGTLHF
cdr3_nt: TGCGCCAGCAGCCAAGATCGAGGGGAGGGGACCCTCCACTTT
d_call: -
j_call: TRBJ1-6
clone_size: few
v_call: TRBV4-3

cdr3_aa: CASSQGDRGAPSGANVLTF
cdr3_nt: TGTGCCAGCAGCCAAGGGGACAGGGGCGCCCCTTCTGGGGCCAACGTCCTGACTTTC
d_call: TRBD1
j_call: TRBJ2-6
clone_size: -
v_call: TRBV4-2

cdr3_aa: CASSQRGYTDTQYF
cdr3_nt: TGTGCCAGCAGCCAAAGGGGCTACACAGATACGCAGTATTTT
d_call: -
j_call: TRBJ2-3
clone_size: -
v_call: TRBV14

cdr3_aa: CASSPSGQGNTGELFF
cdr3_nt: TGCGCCAGCAGCCCCTCGGGACAGGGTAACACCGGGGAGCTGTTTTTT
d_call: TRBD1
j_call: TRBJ2-2
clone_size: -
v_call: TRBV5-1

cdr3_aa: CASSPGVAGTPYNEQFF
cdr3_nt: TGTGCCAGCAGCCCTGGAGTAGCGGGGACCCCTTACAATGAGCAGTTCTTC
d_call: TRBD2
j_call: TRBJ2-1
clone_size: -
v_call: TRBV9

cdr3_aa: CASSQDSMGKNIQYF
cdr3_nt: TGCGCCAGCAGCCAGGACTCCATGGGGAAAAACATTCAGTACTTC
d_call: -
j_call: TRBJ2-4
clone_size: -
v_call: TRBV4-1

cdr3_aa: CASSQGGLAGDTGELFF
cdr3_nt: TGCGCCAGCAGCCAAGGCGGACTAGCGGGAGACACCGGGGAGCTGTTTTTT
d_call: TRBD2
j_call: TRBJ2-2
clone_size: -
v_call: TRBV4-1

cdr3_aa: CASSRDSYNEQFF
cdr3_nt: TGTGCCAGCAGTCGGGACTCCTACAATGAGCAGTTCTTC
d_call: -
j_call: TRBJ2-1
clone_size: -
v_call: TRBV6-4

cdr3_aa: CAISSGDREYF
cdr3_nt: TGTGCCATCAGTTCCGGGGATCGGGAGTACTTC
d_call: -
j_call: TRBJ2-7
clone_size: -
v_call: TRBV10-3

cdr3_aa: CASSSGVRNEKLFF
cdr3_nt: TGTGCCAGCAGCTCAGGGGTCAGGAATGAAAAACTGTTTTTT
d_call: -
j_call: TRBJ1-4
clone_size: -
v_call: TRBV9

cdr3_aa: CASSRGQLRTNEQFF
cdr3_nt: TGTGCCAGCAGTCGGGGACAGTTACGAACTAACGAGCAGTTCTTC
d_call: TRBD1
j_call: TRBJ2-1
clone_size: -
v_call: TRBV7-6

cdr3_aa: CAISTDSYGYTF
cdr3_nt: TGTGCCATCAGCACGGACAGTTATGGCTACACCTTC
d_call: -
j_call: TRBJ1-2
clone_size: -
v_call: TRBV10-3

cdr3_aa: CASSPRSDRGPYGYTF
cdr3_nt: TGTGCCAGCTCACCGCGCTCGGACAGAGGGCCCTATGGCTACACCTTC
d_call: -
j_call: TRBJ1-2
clone_size: -
v_call: TRBV18

cdr3_aa: CASSRSGLTGELFF
cdr3_nt: TGTGCCAGCAGTCGTAGCGGGCTGACCGGGGAGCTGTTTTTT
d_call: TRBD2
j_call: TRBJ2-2
clone_size: -
v_call: TRBV6-5

cdr3_aa: CASSNSHRGGANTEAFF
cdr3_nt: TGCGCCAGCAGCAACAGTCACCGGGGGGGGGCGAACACTGAAGCTTTCTTT
d_call: -
j_call: TRBJ1-1
clone_size: -
v_call: TRBV4-1